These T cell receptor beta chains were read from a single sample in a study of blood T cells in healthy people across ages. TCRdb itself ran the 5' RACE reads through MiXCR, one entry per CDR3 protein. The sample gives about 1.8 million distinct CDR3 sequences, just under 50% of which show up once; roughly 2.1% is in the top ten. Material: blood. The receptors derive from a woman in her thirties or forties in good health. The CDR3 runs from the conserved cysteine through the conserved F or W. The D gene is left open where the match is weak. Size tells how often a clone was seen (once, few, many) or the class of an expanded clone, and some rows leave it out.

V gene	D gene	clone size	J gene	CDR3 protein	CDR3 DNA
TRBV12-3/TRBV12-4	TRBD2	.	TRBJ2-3	CASSLSPWTSGGVGTDTQYF	TGTGCCAGCAGTTTGAGCCCTTGGACTAGCGGGGGGGTCGGCACAGATACGCAGTATTTT
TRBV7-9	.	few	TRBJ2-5	CASSFLDSQETQYF	TGTGCCAGCAGCTTCCTGGACAGCCAAGAGACCCAGTACTTC
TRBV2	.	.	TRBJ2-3	CASIARHTQYF	TGTGCCAGCATTGCCCGTCATACGCAGTATTTT
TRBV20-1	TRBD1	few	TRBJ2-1	CSARDRDRGRYEQFF	TGCAGTGCTAGAGATAGGGACAGGGGCCGCTATGAGCAGTTCTTC
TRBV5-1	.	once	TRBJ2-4	CASSLRAAKNIQYF	TGCGCCAGCAGCTTGAGGGCAGCCAAAAACATTCAGTACTTC
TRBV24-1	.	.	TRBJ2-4	CATSDGAEVAKNIQYF	TGTGCCACCAGTGATGGGGCCGAGGTAGCCAAAAACATTCAGTACTTC
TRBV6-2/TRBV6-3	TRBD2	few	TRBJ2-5	CASSYAGGRGETQYF	TGTGCCAGCAGTTACGCGGGGGGGAGAGGAGAGACCCAGTACTTC
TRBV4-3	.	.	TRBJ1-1	CASSQEMRGTEAFF	TGCGCCAGCAGCCAAGAGATGAGAGGGACTGAAGCTTTCTTT
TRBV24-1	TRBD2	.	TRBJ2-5	CATSEPTSGAQETQYF	TGTGCCACCAGTGAACCGACTAGCGGAGCTCAAGAGACCCAGTACTTC
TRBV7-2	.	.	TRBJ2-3	CASSLGTPSDTQYF	TGTGCCAGCAGCCTCGGGACTCCCAGTGATACGCAGTATTTT
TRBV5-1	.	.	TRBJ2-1	CASSPMGGNYNEQFF	TGCGCCAGCAGCCCGATGGGGGGTAACTACAATGAGCAGTTCTTC
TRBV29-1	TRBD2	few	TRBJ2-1	CSVELGAGGYNEQFF	TGCAGCGTTGAACTGGGCGCGGGGGGTTACAATGAGCAGTTCTTC
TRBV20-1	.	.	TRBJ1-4	CSARGLRRTGGEKLFF	TGCAGTGCTAGAGGTCTCCGGAGAACTGGGGGCGAAAAACTGTTTTTT
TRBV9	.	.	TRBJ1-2	CASSVELRVEENGYTF	TGTGCCAGCAGCGTAGAGCTCAGGGTAGAAGAGAATGGCTACACCTTC
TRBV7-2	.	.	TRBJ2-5	CASSRRKETQYF	TGTGCCAGCAGTCGACGGAAAGAGACCCAGTACTTC
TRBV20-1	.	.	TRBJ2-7	CSARDTATSSYEQYF	TGCAGTGCTAGAGATACGGCTACGAGCTCCTACGAGCAGTACTTC
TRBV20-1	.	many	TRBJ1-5	CSARGREGQPQHF	TGCAGTGCTCGAGGGAGGGAGGGTCAGCCCCAGCATTTT
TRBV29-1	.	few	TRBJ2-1	CSVEDLRRGAEQFF	TGCAGCGTTGAAGACTTGAGGCGAGGGGCTGAGCAGTTCTTC
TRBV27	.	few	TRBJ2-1	CASSRGWYNEQFF	TGTGCCAGCAGTCGAGGGTGGTACAATGAGCAGTTCTTC
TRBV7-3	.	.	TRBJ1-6	CASSLGISYNSPLHF	TGTGCCAGCAGCTTAGGCATTTCCTATAATTCACCCCTCCACTTT
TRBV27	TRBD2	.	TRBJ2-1	CASSNSGGYTYNEQFF	TGTGCCAGCAGCAACAGCGGGGGGTATACCTACAATGAGCAGTTCTTC
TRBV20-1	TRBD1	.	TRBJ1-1	CSAGTGGGDTEAFF	TGCAGTGCTGGGACAGGGGGCGGGGACACTGAAGCTTTCTTT
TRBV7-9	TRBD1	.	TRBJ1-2	CASSLGQTFYGYTF	TGTGCCAGCAGCCTGGGACAGACCTTCTATGGCTACACCTTC
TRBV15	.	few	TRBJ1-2	CATSRDRDTYYGYTF	TGTGCCACCAGCAGAGACCGGGACACCTACTATGGCTACACCTTC
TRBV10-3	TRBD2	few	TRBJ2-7	CAISESGTRAYNEQYF	TGTGCCATCAGTGAGTCTGGGACTAGGGCCTACAATGAGCAGTACTTC
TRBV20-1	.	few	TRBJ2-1	CSAKRDGYNEQFF	TGCAGTGCCAAACGGGACGGTTACAATGAGCAGTTCTTC
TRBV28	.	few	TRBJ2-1	CASSKRYNEQFF	TGTGCCAGCAGTAAGCGGTACAATGAGCAGTTCTTC
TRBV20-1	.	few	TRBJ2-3	CSKPNRRGTDTQYF	TGCAGCAAACCCAACAGGCGCGGAACAGATACGCAGTATTTT
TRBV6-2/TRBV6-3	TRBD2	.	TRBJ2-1	CASSYSVNRGGPYNEQFF	TGTGCCAGCAGTTACTCTGTCAACCGGGGGGGCCCCTACAATGAGCAGTTCTTC
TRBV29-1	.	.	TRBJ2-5	CSVDDLGVQETQYF	TGCAGCGTTGATGATCTCGGGGTCCAAGAGACCCAGTACTTC
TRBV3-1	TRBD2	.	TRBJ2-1	CASSQEGTSGVYNEQFF	TGTGCCAGCAGCCAAGAAGGGACTAGCGGGGTTTACAATGAGCAGTTCTTC
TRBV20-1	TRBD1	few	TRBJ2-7	CSASGTDSSYEQYF	TGCAGTGCTAGTGGGACAGACAGCTCCTACGAGCAGTACTTC
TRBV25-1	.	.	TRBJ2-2	CASSELGISGHTGELFF	TGTGCCAGCAGTGAATTAGGTATAAGTGGTCACACCGGGGAGCTGTTTTTT
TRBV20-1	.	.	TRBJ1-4	CSATRPAANEKLFF	TGCAGTGCTACAAGGCCCGCCGCTAATGAAAAACTGTTTTTT
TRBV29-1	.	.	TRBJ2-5	CSVEPEGALQETQYF	TGCAGCGTTGAGCCGGAGGGGGCCCTTCAAGAGACCCAGTACTTC
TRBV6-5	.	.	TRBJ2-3	CASSSPRDSGADTQYF	TGTGCCAGCAGTTCCCCCCGGGACAGCGGGGCAGATACGCAGTATTTT
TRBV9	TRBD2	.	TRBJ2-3	CASSVEGTSGGTQYF	TGTGCCAGCAGCGTAGAAGGGACTAGCGGAGGTACGCAGTATTTT
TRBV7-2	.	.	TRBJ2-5	CASTYPGQTIQETQYF	TGTGCCAGCACCTACCCTGGGCAGACGATACAAGAGACCCAGTACTTC
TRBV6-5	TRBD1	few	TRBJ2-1	CASSGDRGNEQFF	TGTGCCAGCAGTGGCGACAGGGGTAATGAGCAGTTCTTC
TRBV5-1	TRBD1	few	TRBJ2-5	CASRQGDGETQYF	TGCGCCAGCAGGCAGGGGGACGGAGAGACCCAGTACTTC